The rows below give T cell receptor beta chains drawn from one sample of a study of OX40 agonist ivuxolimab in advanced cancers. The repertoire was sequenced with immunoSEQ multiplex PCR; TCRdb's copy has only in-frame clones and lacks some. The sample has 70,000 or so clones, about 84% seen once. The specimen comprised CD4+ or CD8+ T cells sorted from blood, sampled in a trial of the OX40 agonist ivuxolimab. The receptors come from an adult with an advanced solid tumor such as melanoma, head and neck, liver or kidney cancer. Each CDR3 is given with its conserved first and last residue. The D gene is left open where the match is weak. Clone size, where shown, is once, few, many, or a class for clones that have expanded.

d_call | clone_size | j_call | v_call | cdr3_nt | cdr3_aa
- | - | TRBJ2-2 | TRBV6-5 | TGTGCCAGCAGTTACTCAGGGGGAAACACCGGGGAGCTGTTTTTT | CASSYSGGNTGELFF
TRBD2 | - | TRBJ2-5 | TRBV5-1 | TGCGCCAGCAGCTTGGAGGAGCGGGGGGGCAGTGAGACCCAGTACTTC | CASSLEERGGSETQYF
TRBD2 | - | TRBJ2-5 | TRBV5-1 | TGCGCCAGCAGCCCGGTACCTAGCGGGGTTTCAGAGACCCAGTACTTC | CASSPVPSGVSETQYF
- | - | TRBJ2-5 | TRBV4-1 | TGCGCCAGCAGCCAAGGGTCTGGGGACCAAGAGACCCAGTACTTC | CASSQGSGDQETQYF
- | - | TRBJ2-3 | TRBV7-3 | TGTGCCAGCAGCTTATATCGGGAAGATACGCAGTATTTT | CASSLYREDTQYF
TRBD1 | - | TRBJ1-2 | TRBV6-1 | TGTGCCAGCAGTGAGAGGACAGGGGATTTCGGCTACACCTTC | CASSERTGDFGYTF
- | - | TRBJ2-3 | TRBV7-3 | TGTGCCAGCAGCGGGGGACCCGGAGGCACAGATACGCAGTATTTT | CASSGGPGGTDTQYF
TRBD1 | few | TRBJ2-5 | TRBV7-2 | TGTGCCAGCAGCTTAGGATCCGGGACAGGGCAAGAGACCCAGTACTTC | CASSLGSGTGQETQYF
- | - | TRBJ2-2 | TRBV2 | TGTGCCAGCAGTGAACTCGGACCCACCGGGGAGCTGTTTTTT | CASSELGPTGELFF
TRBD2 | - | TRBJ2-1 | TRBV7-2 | TGTGCCAGCAGCTTAGTGGGTAGCGGGAGTAATGAGCAGTTCTTC | CASSLVGSGSNEQFF
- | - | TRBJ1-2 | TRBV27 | TGTGCCAGCAAGGCGAGGGGCCGGGACTATGGCTACACCTTC | CASKARGRDYGYTF
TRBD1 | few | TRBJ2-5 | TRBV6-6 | TGTGCCAGCAGACAGGGGGCAGGGGAGACCCAGTACTTC | CASRQGAGETQYF
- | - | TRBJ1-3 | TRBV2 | TGTGCCAGCAGTGAAGCCACGATTGGAAACACCATATATTTT | CASSEATIGNTIYF
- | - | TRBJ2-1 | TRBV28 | TGTGCCAGCACCAGACGAATTGCCTCCCAGGGCCCCAATGAGCAGTTCTTC | CASTRRIASQGPNEQFF
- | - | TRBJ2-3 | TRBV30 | TGTGCCTGGAGTCGGTGGGGGACCACAGATACGCAGTATTTT | CAWSRWGTTDTQYF
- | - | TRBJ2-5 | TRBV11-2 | TGTGCCAGCAGTGCCGCGGAGACCCAGTACTTC | CASSAAETQYF
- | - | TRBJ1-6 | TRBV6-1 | TGTGCCAGCAAGCAGATTTTAAATTCACCCCTCCACTTT | CASKQILNSPLHF
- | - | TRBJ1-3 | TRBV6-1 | TGTGCCAGCAGTTTTCCGGCAGGGGCGCCAAACACCATATATTTT | CASSFPAGAPNTIYF
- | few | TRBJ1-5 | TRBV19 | TGTGCCAGTAGTATCGCAGGGGCGGGTCAGCCCCAGCATTTT | CASSIAGAGQPQHF
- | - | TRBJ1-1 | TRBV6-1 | TGTGCCAGCAGGGCCCACGGGAACACTGAAGCTTTCTTT | CASRAHGNTEAFF
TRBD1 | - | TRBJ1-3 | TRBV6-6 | TGTGCCAGCAGTAAGAAGGACAGGGGGAGCGGCATATATTTT | CASSKKDRGSGIYF
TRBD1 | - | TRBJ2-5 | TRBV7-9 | TGTGCCAGCAGCTCTTCCGGGACAGCCGTAGAGACCCAGTACTTC | CASSSSGTAVETQYF
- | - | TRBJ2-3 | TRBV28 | TGTGCCAGCAGTTTAAAGTTCGCACACCGTAGCACAGATACGCAGTATTTT | CASSLKFAHRSTDTQYF
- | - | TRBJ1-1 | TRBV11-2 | TGTGCCAGCAGCTTAGCAGTAGGTGGGGACACTGAAGCTTTCTTT | CASSLAVGGDTEAFF
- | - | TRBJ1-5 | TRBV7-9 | TGTGCCAGCAGCCCTGGAGGGGCGGGAGAAAATCAGCCCCAGCATTTT | CASSPGGAGENQPQHF
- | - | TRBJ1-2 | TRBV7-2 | TGTGCCAGCAGCTTAGCGGGAAGAGCTAACTATGGCTACACCTTC | CASSLAGRANYGYTF
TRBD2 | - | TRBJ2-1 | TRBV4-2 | TGTGCCAGCAAGGTAACTCGGGCGGGAGGTGGTGAGCAGTTCTTC | CASKVTRAGGGEQFF
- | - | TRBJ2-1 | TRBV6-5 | TGTGCCAGTCGGCTAGCGACATACAATGAGCAGTTCTTC | CASRLATYNEQFF
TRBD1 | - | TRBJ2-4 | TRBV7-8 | TGTGCCAGCAGCATAACGGACAGGGACCAGTACTTC | CASSITDRDQYF
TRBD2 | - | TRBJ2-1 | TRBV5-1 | TGCGCCAGCAGCCTAGCGGGACGGGGCAATGAGCAGTTCTTC | CASSLAGRGNEQFF
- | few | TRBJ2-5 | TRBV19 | TGTGCCAGTAGTATTCGAGAGACCCAGTACTTC | CASSIRETQYF
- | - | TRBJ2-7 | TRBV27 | TGTGCCAGCAGTTTATTAGGAAATTCGGTAAACGAGCAGTACTTC | CASSLLGNSVNEQYF
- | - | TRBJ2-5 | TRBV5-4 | TGTGCCAGCAGCTTGGGTTGGGCTAGCGTTAGGAGAGAGACCCAGTACTTC | CASSLGWASVRRETQYF
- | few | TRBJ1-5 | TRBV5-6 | TGTGCCAGCAGCTCCTCAGGTCAGGGCGAACGGCAGCCCCAGCATTTT | CASSSSGQGERQPQHF
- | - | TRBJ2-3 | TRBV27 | TGTGCCAGCAGTTACCGGACTTGGACAGATACGCAGTATTTT | CASSYRTWTDTQYF
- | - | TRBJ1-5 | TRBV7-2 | TGTGCCAGCAACAAACAGGGAAGCAATCAGCCCCAGCATTTT | CASNKQGSNQPQHF
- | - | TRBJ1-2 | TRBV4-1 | TGCGCCAGCAGCCAGGGGGGTGGCTACACCTTC | CASSQGGGYTF
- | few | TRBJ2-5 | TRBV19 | TGTGCCAGTAGTATGGGCAGGCAAGAGACCCAGTACTTC | CASSMGRQETQYF
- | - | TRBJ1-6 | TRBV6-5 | TGTGCCAGCAGTTACTCGACCCCAGATAATTCACCCCTCCACTTT | CASSYSTPDNSPLHF
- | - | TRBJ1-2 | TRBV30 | TGTGCCTGGGGACGAGCCCCTCCCTGGGACGGCTACACCTTC | CAWGRAPPWDGYTF
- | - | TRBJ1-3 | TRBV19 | TGTGCCAGTATGGGGGTCGAGGGAAACACCATATATTTT | CASMGVEGNTIYF
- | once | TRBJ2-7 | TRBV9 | TGTGCCAGCAGCGTACGCCCGGACAGCTCCTACGAGCAGTACTTC | CASSVRPDSSYEQYF
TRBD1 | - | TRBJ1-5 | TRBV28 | TGTGCCAGCAGTTTGAACAGGGGGCTCAATCAGCCCCAGCATTTT | CASSLNRGLNQPQHF